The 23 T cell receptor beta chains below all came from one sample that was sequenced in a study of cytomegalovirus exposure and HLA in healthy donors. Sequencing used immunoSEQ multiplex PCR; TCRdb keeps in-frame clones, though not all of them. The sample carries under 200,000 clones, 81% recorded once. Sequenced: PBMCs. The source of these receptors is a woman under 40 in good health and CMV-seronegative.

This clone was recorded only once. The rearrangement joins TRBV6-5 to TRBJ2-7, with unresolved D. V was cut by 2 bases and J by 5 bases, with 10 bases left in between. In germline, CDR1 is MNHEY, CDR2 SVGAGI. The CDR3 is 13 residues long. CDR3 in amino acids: CASSYTAGHEQYF. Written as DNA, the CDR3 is TGTGCCAGCAGTTACACAGCAGGTCACGAGCAGTACTTC.

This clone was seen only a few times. CDR3 sequence reads: CASSPTGFYGYTF. CDR3 sequence (DNA): TGTGCCAGCAGTCCTACAGGATTCTATGGCTACACCTTC. The chain has TRBV6-1 and TRBJ1-2; maybe TRBD1 (5 bases). The CDR3 has 13 residues. V gave up 5 bases and J gave up 4 bases, with 11 bases separating them. CDR1 is MNHNS and CDR2 is SASEGT in the germline V gene.

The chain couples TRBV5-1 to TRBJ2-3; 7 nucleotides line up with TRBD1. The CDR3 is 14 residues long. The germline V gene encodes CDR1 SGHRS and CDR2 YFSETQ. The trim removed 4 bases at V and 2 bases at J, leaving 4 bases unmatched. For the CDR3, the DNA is TGCGCCAGCAGCCTCGGACAGGACACAGATACGCAGTATTTT. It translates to CASSLGQDTDTQYF.

The CDR3 DNA follows: TGTGCCAGCAGCTTAGGAAGTGGGACAGCCTCCTACAATGAGCAGTTCTTC. This gives the protein CASSLGSGTASYNEQFF. The chain combines TRBV11-3 with TRBJ2-1; 7 positions match TRBD1. Trimming took 1 base from V and 0 from J; bases not matched to a gene: 6. The length of the CDR3 is 17 residues. Germline lookup yields CDR1 SGHNT and CDR2 YENEEA.

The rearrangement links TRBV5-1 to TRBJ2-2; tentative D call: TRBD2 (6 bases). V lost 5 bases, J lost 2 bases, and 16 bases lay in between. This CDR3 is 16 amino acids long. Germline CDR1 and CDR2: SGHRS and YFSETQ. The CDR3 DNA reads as TGCGCCAGCAGGCCTAACCCGGGGGTTAACACCGGGGAGCTGTTTTTT. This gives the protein CASRPNPGVNTGELFF.

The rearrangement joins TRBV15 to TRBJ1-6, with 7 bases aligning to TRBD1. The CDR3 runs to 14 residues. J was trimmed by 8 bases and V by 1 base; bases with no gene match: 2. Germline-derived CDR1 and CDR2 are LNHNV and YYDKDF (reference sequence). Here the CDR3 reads CATSRGDSYSPLHF. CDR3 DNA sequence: TGTGCCACCAGCAGAGGGGACAGCTATTCACCCCTCCACTTT.

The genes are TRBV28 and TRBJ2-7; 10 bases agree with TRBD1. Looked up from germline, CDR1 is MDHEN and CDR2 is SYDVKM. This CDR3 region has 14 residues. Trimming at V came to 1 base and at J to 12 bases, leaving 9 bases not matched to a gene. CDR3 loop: CASSLYAGQGFPYF. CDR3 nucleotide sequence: TGTGCCAGCAGTTTATATGCGGGACAGGGGTTTCCGTACTTC.

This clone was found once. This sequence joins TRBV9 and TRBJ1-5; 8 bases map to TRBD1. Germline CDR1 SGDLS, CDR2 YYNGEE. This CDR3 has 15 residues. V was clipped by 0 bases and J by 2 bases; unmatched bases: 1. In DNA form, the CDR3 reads TGTGCCAGCAGCGTAGGCAGGGGGCGCAATCAGCCCCAGCATTTT. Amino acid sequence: CASSVGRGRNQPQHF.

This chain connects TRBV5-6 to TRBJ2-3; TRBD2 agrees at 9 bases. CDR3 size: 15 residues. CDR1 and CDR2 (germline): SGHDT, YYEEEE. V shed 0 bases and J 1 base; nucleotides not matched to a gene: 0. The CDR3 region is CASSLGLAGTDTQYF. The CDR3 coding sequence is TGTGCCAGCAGCTTGGGACTAGCGGGCACAGATACGCAGTATTTT.

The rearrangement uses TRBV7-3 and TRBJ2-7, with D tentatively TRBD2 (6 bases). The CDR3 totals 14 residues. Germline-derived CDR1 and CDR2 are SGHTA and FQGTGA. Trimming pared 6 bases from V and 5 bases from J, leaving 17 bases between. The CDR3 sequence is CASSSGRGSDEQYF. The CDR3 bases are TGTGCCAGCAGTTCGGGACGGGGGAGCGACGAGCAGTACTTC.

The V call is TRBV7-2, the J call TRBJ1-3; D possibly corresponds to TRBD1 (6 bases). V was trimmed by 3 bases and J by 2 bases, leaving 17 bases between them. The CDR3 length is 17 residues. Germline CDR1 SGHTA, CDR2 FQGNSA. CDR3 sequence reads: CASSLGYRALAGNTIYF. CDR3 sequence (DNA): TGTGCCAGCAGCTTGGGGTACAGGGCCTTAGCTGGAAACACCATATATTTT. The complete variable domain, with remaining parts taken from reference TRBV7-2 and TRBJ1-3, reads GAGVSQSPSNKVTEKGKDVELRCDPISGHTALYWYRQSLGQGLEFLIYFQGNSAPDKSGLPSDRFSAERTGGSVSTLTIQRTQQEDSAVYLCASSLGYRALAGNTIYFGEGSWLTVV.

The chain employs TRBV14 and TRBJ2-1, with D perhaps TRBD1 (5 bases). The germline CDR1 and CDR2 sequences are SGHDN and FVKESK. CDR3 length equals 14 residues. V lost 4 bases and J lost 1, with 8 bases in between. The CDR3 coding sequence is TGTGCCAGCAGCCTTTACAGGTCCTACAATGAGCAGTTCTTC. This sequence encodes CASSLYRSYNEQFF.

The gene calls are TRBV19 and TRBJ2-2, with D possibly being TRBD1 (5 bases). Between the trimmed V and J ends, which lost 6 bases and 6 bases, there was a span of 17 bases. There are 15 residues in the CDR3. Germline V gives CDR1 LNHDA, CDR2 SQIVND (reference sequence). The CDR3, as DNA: TGTGCCAGTAGCCCTCCAGGGTTACGGTCCGGGGAGCTGTTTTTT. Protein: CASSPPGLRSGELFF.

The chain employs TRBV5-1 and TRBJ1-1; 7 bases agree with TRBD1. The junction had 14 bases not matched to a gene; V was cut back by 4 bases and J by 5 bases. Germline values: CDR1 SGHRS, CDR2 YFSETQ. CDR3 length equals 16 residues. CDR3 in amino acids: CASSIRALQGNTEAFF. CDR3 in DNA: TGCGCCAGCAGCATACGTGCCTTACAGGGGAATACTGAAGCTTTCTTT.

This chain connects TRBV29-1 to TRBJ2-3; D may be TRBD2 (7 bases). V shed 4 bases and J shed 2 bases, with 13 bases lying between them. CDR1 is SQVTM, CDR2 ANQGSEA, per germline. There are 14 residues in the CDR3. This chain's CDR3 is CSVGRGGFTDTQYF. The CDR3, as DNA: TGCAGCGTTGGTAGGGGGGGATTCACAGATACGCAGTATTTT.

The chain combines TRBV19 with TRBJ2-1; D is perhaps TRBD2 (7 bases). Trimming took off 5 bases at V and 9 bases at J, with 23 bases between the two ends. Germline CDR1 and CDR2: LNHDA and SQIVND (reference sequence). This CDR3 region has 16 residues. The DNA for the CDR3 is TGTGCCAGTAGTTTAAGAGGGGGGGAGAGTGGCGGTGAGCAGTTCTTC. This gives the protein CASSLRGGESGGEQFF.

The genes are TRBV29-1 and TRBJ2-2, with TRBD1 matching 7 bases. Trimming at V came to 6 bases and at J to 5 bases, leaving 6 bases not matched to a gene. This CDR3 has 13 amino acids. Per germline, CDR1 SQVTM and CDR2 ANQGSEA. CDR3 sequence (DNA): TGCAGCGTCCGCACACAGGGGACCGGGGAGCTGTTTTTT. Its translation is CSVRTQGTGELFF.

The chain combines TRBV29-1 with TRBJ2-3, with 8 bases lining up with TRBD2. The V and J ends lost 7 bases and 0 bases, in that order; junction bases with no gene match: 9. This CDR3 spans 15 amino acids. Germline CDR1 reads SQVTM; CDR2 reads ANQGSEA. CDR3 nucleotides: TGCAGCGCCCACGTAGCGGGGCATAGCACAGATACGCAGTATTTT. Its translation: CSAHVAGHSTDTQYF.

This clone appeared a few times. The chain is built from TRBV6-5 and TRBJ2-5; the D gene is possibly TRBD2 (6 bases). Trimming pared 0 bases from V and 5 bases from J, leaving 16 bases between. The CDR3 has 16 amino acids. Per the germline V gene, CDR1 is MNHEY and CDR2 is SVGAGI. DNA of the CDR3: TGTGCCAGCAGTTACTCATCGGTACGGGGGACGGAGACCCAGTACTTC. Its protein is CASSYSSVRGTETQYF.

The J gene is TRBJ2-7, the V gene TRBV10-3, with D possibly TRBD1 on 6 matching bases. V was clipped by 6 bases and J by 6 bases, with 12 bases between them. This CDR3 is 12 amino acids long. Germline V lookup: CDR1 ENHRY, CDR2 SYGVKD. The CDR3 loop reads CAISYRVGEQYF. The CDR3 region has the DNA TGTGCCATCAGCTACAGGGTAGGCGAGCAGTACTTC.

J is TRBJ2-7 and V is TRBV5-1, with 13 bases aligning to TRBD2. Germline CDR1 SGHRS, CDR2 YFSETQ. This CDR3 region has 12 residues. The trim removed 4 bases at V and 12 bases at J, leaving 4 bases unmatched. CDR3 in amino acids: CASSQGLAGWYF. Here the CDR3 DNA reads TGCGCCAGCAGCCAGGGACTAGCGGGATGGTACTTC.

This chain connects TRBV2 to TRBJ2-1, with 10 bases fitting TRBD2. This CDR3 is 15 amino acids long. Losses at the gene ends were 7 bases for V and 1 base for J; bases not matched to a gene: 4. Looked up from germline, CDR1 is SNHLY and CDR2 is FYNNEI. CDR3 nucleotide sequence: TGTGCCAGCATCGTGACTAGCGGGTCCTACAATGAGCAGTTCTTC. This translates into CASIVTSGSYNEQFF.

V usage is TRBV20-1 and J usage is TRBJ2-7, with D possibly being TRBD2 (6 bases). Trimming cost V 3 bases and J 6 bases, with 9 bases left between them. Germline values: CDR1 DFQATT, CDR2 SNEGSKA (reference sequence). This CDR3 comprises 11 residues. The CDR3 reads CSASPGSEQYF. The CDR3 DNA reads TGCAGTGCTAGCCCCGGGAGCGAGCAGTACTTC.